The 21 T cell receptor beta chains in this list originate from one sample, sequenced in a study of immune evolution from preneoplasia to lung adenocarcinoma. The table came from immunoSEQ multiplex PCR; TCRdb's copy has only in-frame clones and leaves some out. The sample yields 4,000 to 5,500 clones, over 65% seen once. What was sequenced was FFPE adjacent normal lung tissue. These receptors all come from a person aged 60-79 years with lung adenocarcinoma.

This chain joins TRBV2 and TRBJ1-2; no definite D call. The germline V and J ends were trimmed by 3 bases and 1 base, with 6 bases remaining between them. This CDR3 contains 13 residues. The germline V gene has CDR1 SNHLY and CDR2 FYNNEI. The CDR3 DNA follows: TGTGCCAGCAGTGACGGGGTTAACTATGGCTACACCTTC. Its protein product is CASSDGVNYGYTF.

This chain links TRBV28 with TRBJ2-7; D is possibly TRBD2 (5 bases). CDR1 is MDHEN and CDR2 is SYDVKM in the germline V gene. V gave up 7 bases and J gave up 3 bases, with 16 bases separating them. This CDR3 spans 14 amino acids. The DNA of the CDR3 is TGTGCCAGCACGGAGGACCTTGCCGGCTACGAGCAGTACTTC. Amino acids: CASTEDLAGYEQYF.

This sequence joins TRBV30 and TRBJ2-5; TRBD1 is a possible D gene (6 bases). Germline-derived CDR1 and CDR2 are GTSNPN and SVGIG (reference sequence). This CDR3 comprises 13 residues. Between the trimmed V and J ends, which lost 5 bases and 9 bases, there was a span of 19 bases. CDR3 protein: CAWAGANEGSQYF. In DNA form, the CDR3 reads TGTGCCTGGGCAGGGGCCAACGAAGGGTCCCAGTACTTC.

This chain links TRBV7-2 with TRBJ2-3; D call uncertain. This CDR3 is built from 12 residues. V dropped 3 bases and J dropped 2 bases, with 3 bases sitting between them. Germline V gives CDR1 SGHTA, CDR2 FQGNSA. CDR3 region: CASSLFTDTQYF. CDR3 nucleotide sequence: TGTGCCAGCAGCTTGTTCACAGATACGCAGTATTTT.

The V gene is TRBV10-2, the J gene TRBJ2-3, with D unresolved. CDR3 length equals 11 residues. Trimming took off 2 bases at V and 4 bases at J, with 1 base between the two ends. From germline, CDR1 is WSHSY and CDR2 SAAADI. The CDR3 bases are TGCGCCAGCAGTGAGGCAGATACGCAGTATTTT. It encodes CASSEADTQYF.

The rearrangement links TRBV10-3 to TRBJ2-5, with TRBD2 identical over 12 bases. Germline V gene data show CDR1 as ENHRY and CDR2 as SYGVKD. The CDR3 is 16 residues long. With 4 bases clipped from V and 5 bases from J, the junction kept 8 bases outside the gene matches. The CDR3, as DNA: TGTGCCATCAGTGTAACTAGCGGGGGGACACGGGAGACCCAGTACTTC. Protein product: CAISVTSGGTRETQYF.

This chain uses TRBV9 with TRBJ1-2; a weak D match, TRBD1 (6 bases). Trimming shortened V by 0 bases and J by 4 bases, and 16 bases separated the two germline ends. Per the germline V gene, CDR1 is SGDLS and CDR2 is YYNGEE. CDR3 length: 16 amino acids. The CDR3 sequence is CASSVDPAGGGYGYTF. In nucleotides, the CDR3 is TGTGCCAGCAGCGTAGACCCGGCGGGGGGCGGCTATGGCTACACCTTC.

To note about this clone: The sample contains more than one DNA sequence encoding this CDR3. The rearrangement links TRBV5-1 to TRBJ1-1, with no clear D. CDR1 and CDR2 from the germline V gene are SGHRS and YFSETQ. The CDR3 contains 13 residues. The ends were cut back, 2 bases at V and 3 bases at J, with 8 bases in the middle. The CDR3 DNA is TGCGCCAGCAGCTTCGGCTGGGACACTGAAGCTTTCTTT. It encodes CASSFGWDTEAFF.

Here the CDR3 DNA reads TGTGCCAGCAGTTACTCGAGGGTGACACCCGGGGAGCTGTTTTTT. Protein product: CASSYSRVTPGELFF. This rearrangement joins TRBV6-5 to TRBJ2-2, with a possible D match to TRBD2 (5 bases). The CDR3 length is 15 residues. Germline loops: CDR1 MNHEY, CDR2 SVGAGI. V lost 0 bases to trimming and J lost 6 bases, with 11 bases between them.

This clone has a single count. The chain combines TRBV7-9 with TRBJ1-3, with a tentative D call TRBD1 (5 bases). V dropped 1 base and J dropped 0 bases, with 10 bases sitting between them. Germline V CDR1 and CDR2: SEHNR, FQNEAQ (reference sequence). CDR3 length: 16 residues. CDR3 amino acids: CASSLGQSSSGNTIYF. In DNA, the CDR3 is TGTGCCAGCAGCTTAGGACAGTCTAGCTCTGGAAACACCATATATTTT.

The V and J genes are TRBV6-1 and TRBJ1-1, with D unresolved. With 11 bases removed from V and 1 base from J, the gap between germline ends came to 11 bases. This CDR3 is built from 12 residues. CDR1 and CDR2 (germline): MNHNS, SASEGT. CDR3 loop: CASLWGNTEAFF. The CDR3 DNA reads as TGTGCCTCCCTGTGGGGGAACACTGAAGCTTTCTTT.

Only one count was recorded for this clone. The chain employs TRBV7-2 and TRBJ1-6; TRBD1 might be the D (6 bases). Between the trimmed V and J ends, which lost 5 bases and 6 bases, there was a span of 20 bases. This CDR3 contains 17 residues. Per the germline V gene, CDR1 is SGHTA and CDR2 is FQGNSA. Here the CDR3 reads CASSLLGGGGSNSPLHF. CDR3 coding DNA: TGTGCCAGCAGCCTACTAGGGGGGGGCGGTAGTAATTCACCCCTCCACTTT. The whole variable domain, remainder taken from reference TRBV7-2 and TRBJ1-6, is GAGVSQSPSNKVTEKGKDVELRCDPISGHTALYWYRQSLGQGLEFLIYFQGNSAPDKSGLPSDRFSAERTGGSVSTLTIQRTQQEDSAVYLCASSLLGGGGSNSPLHFGNGTRLTVT.

The rearrangement uses TRBV5-4 and TRBJ1-1; a weak D match, TRBD1 (5 bases). Trimming stripped 2 bases from V and 3 bases from J, with 8 bases between. The CDR3 totals 13 residues. Germline loops: CDR1 SGHNT, CDR2 YYREEE (reference sequence). The CDR3 region is CASSFTGDTEAFF. CDR3 bases: TGTGCCAGCAGCTTCACGGGGGACACTGAAGCTTTCTTT.

This clone was detected once. V and J are TRBV4-1 and TRBJ1-1; D remains unclear. Trimming shortened V by 1 base and J by 3 bases, and 12 bases separated the two germline ends. Germline CDR1 and CDR2: MGHRA and YSYEKL. The CDR3 runs to 15 residues. CDR3 bases: TGCGCCAGCAGCCAAGGGGGAAACCGAGACACTGAAGCTTTCTTT. Encoded protein: CASSQGGNRDTEAFF.

This clone was seen only a few times. The CDR3 DNA sequence: TGTGCCAGCAGTTCGGGACAGTTTAATGAAAAACTGTTTTTT. Translated: CASSSGQFNEKLFF. The chain uses TRBV27 and TRBJ1-4; TRBD1 agrees at 7 bases. The germline gives CDR1 MNHEY, CDR2 SMNVEV (reference sequence). The V and J ends lost 4 bases and 4 bases, in that order; junction bases with no gene match: 3. The CDR3 has 14 amino acids.

CDR3 DNA sequence: TGTGCCAGCAGTTTACTACAGGGACTACCCGGCTACACCTTC. This codes for CASSLLQGLPGYTF. The chain is built from TRBV27 and TRBJ1-2; tentatively, D is TRBD1 (6 bases). Germline CDR1 is MNHEY and CDR2 is SMNVEV (reference sequence). The CDR3 length is 14 residues. V lost 2 bases, J lost 8 bases, and 15 bases lay in between.

CDR3 DNA sequence: TGTGCCAGCAGTTACCCCCGAAAGGGGGGTGAAGCTTTCTTT. Protein: CASSYPRKGGEAFF. The chain uses TRBV6-5 and TRBJ1-1; D is perhaps TRBD1 (6 bases). Per germline, CDR1 MNHEY and CDR2 SVGAGI. The germline V and J ends were trimmed by 2 bases and 7 bases, with 14 bases remaining between them. The CDR3 is made up of 14 amino acids.

This chain uses TRBV5-1 with TRBJ2-2; 9 bases are shared with TRBD1. The CDR3 has 14 residues. V lost 7 bases, J lost 7 bases, and 8 bases stayed unmatched. In germline, CDR1 is SGHRS, CDR2 YFSETQ. The CDR3 sequence: CASGEQGANGELFF. Here the CDR3 DNA reads TGCGCCAGCGGAGAACAGGGGGCAAACGGGGAGCTGTTTTTT.

V gene TRBV20-1 combines with J gene TRBJ2-7; D is uncertain. The CDR3 is 11 amino acids. Trimming removed 6 bases from V and 3 bases from J, with 9 bases in between. Germline values: CDR1 DFQATT, CDR2 SNEGSKA (reference sequence). The CDR3 here is CSASPYYEQYF. CDR3 nucleotides: TGCAGTGCGAGCCCCTACTACGAGCAGTACTTC.

This clone was found once. The chain links TRBV7-2 to TRBJ2-3; D is possibly TRBD2 (6 bases). V was trimmed by 6 bases and J by 1 base, leaving 11 bases between them. The CDR3 extends over 14 amino acids. CDR1 is SGHTA and CDR2 is FQGNSA in the germline V gene. The CDR3, as DNA: TGTGCCAGCAGTCGAGCTAGCGGCACAGATACGCAGTATTTT. Its protein product is CASSRASGTDTQYF.

This sequence joins TRBV4-2 and TRBJ2-7; D uncertain. This CDR3 contains 16 residues. The V gene lost 0 bases and the J gene lost 0 bases, with 12 bases spanning the gap. In germline, CDR1 is LGHNA, CDR2 YNFKEQ. CDR3 protein: CASSQDLARSSYEQYF. The DNA for the CDR3 is TGTGCCAGCAGCCAAGATCTGGCGAGGAGCTCCTACGAGCAGTACTTC.